One and the same sample provided the 10 T cell receptor beta chains below, sequenced in a study of CD8 T cells in ankylosing spondylitis. Study-wide results and limits: Ankylosing spondylitis blood appeared to be characterized by a TCR beta motif of several highly homologous variants.

Which antigens these TCRs recognize remains unknown. In TCRdb, the 5' RACE reads were re-called with MiXCR into one record per CDR3 protein. The sample holds 220,000 or so distinct CDR3 sequences, approximately 16% seen once. The sequencing input was blood, either unsorted or a sorted T cell fraction (not recorded which). Receptor source: a male donor with ankylosing spondylitis.

This chain connects TRBV7-9 to TRBJ2-5; possible D gene TRBD2, 5 bases. Germline V CDR1 and CDR2: SEHNR, FQNEAQ (reference sequence). V lost 4 bases, J lost 5 bases, and 14 bases lay in between. CDR3 length: 14 amino acids. The CDR3 nucleotides are TGTGCCAGCAGCTCAGCGGCGCCTAAGGAGACCCAGTACTTC. Encoded protein: CASSSAAPKETQYF.

CDR3 amino acids: CASSQDRLLGRELFF. As DNA, the CDR3 is TGTGCCAGCAGCCAAGATCGGCTACTAGGCCGGGAGCTGTTTTTT. This rearrangement joins TRBV3-1 to TRBJ2-2; D is possibly TRBD2 (5 bases). V lost 0 bases and J lost 9, with 14 bases in between. The germline gives CDR1 LGHDT, CDR2 YNNKEL (reference sequence). The CDR3 covers 15 residues.

This clonotype was seen only once. Written as DNA, the CDR3 is TGTGCCAGCAGCCCAGGGACAGGGAGCCTCGAGCAGTACTTC. As protein: CASSPGTGSLEQYF. This chain joins TRBV5-6 and TRBJ2-7, with 9 bases matching TRBD1. The germline V gene has CDR1 SGHDT and CDR2 YYEEEE. V lost 4 bases, J lost 6 bases, and 8 bases stayed unmatched. This CDR3 is built from 14 residues.

The chain couples TRBV13 to TRBJ2-3, with D hard to call. V gave up 4 bases and J gave up 0 bases, with 14 bases separating them. Germline loops: CDR1 PRHDT, CDR2 FYEKMQ (reference sequence). CDR3 length equals 16 residues. The CDR3 DNA is TGTGCCAGCAGCTCAGGCCTTGCCGGAAGCACAGATACGCAGTATTTT. Protein product: CASSSGLAGSTDTQYF. Full variable domain (missing parts from reference TRBV13 and TRBJ2-3): AAGVIQSPRHLIKEKRETATLKCYPIPRHDTVYWYQQGPGQDPQFLISFYEKMQSDKGSIPDRFSAQQFSDYHSELNMSSLELGDSALYFCASSSGLAGSTDTQYFGPGTRLTVL.

This clonotype was picked up a small number of times. CDR3 protein: CASSGAESHTQYF. Written as DNA, the CDR3 is TGTGCCAGCAGTGGGGCCGAGTCACATACGCAGTATTTT. The chain couples TRBV12-3 or TRBV12-4 to TRBJ2-3; tentatively, D is TRBD1 (5 bases). V gave up 5 bases and J gave up 7 bases, with 13 bases separating them. This CDR3 contains 13 residues.

This clonotype showed up many times. The chain has TRBV9 and TRBJ1-2; D not resolved. CDR1 SGDLS and CDR2 YYNGEE come from the germline V gene. V lost 2 bases and J lost 7, with 9 bases in between. The CDR3 totals 12 residues. The CDR3 bases are TGTGCCAGCAGCGTCGGAAAGGGTGGCTACACCTTC. Encoded protein: CASSVGKGGYTF. Full variable domain (remainder filled in from reference TRBV9 and TRBJ1-2): DSGVTQTPKHLITATGQRVTLRCSPRSGDLSVYWYQQSLDQGLQFLIQYYNGEERAKGNILERFSAQQFPDLHSELNLSSLELGDSALYFCASSVGKGGYTFGSGTRLTVV.

This clonotype was detected only a few times. V is TRBV29-1 and J is TRBJ1-1, with D unresolved. V shed 1 base and J shed 3 bases, with 15 bases lying between them. Germline V gene lookup returns CDR1 SQVTM and CDR2 ANQGSEA. The CDR3 consists of 15 residues. Here the CDR3 DNA reads TGCAGCGTTGAAGCCCCGACCCTATACTACACTGAAGCTTTCTTT. The encoded protein is CSVEAPTLYYTEAFF.

This clonotype showed up many times. CDR3 DNA sequence: TGTGCCAGCAGTTCTACCACCAATGCCGGGGAGCTGTTTTTT. It translates to CASSSTTNAGELFF. The chain carries TRBV12-3 or TRBV12-4 and TRBJ2-2, with D unresolved. Trimming took 4 bases from V and 6 from J, leaving 12 bases between them. The CDR3 covers 14 residues.

The table lists this clonotype with many counts. This chain connects TRBV29-1 to TRBJ2-5; D not resolved. CDR1 is SQVTM and CDR2 is ANQGSEA in the germline V gene. The V gene lost 5 bases and the J gene lost 1 base, with 11 bases spanning the gap. The CDR3 contains 13 residues. The CDR3 coding sequence is TGCAGCGTTTTCACCGGGTCCCAAGAGACCCAGTACTTC. This codes for CSVFTGSQETQYF.

The chain combines TRBV4-3 with TRBJ2-5, with 7 bases matching TRBD1. CDR3 length: 15 residues. The germline CDR1 and CDR2 sequences are LGHNA and YSLEER. The junction had 9 bases not matched to a gene; V was cut back by 6 bases and J by 2 bases. In DNA form, the CDR3 reads TGCGCCAGCAGGGCCGGGACAGCGCCTCAAGAGACCCAGTACTTC. Its translation: CASRAGTAPQETQYF.